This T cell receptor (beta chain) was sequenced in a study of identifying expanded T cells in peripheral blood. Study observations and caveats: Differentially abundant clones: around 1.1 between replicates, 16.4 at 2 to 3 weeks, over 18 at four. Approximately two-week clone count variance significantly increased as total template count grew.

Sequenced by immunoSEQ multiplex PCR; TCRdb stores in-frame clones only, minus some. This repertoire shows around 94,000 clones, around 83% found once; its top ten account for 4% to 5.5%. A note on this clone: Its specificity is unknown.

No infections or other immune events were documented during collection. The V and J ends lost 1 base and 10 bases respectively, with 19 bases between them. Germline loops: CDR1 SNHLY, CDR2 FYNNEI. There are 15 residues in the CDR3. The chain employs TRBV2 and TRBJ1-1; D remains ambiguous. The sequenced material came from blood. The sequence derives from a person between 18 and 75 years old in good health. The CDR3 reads CASSEEKAYILGAFF. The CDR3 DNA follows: TGTGCCAGCAGTGAAGAAAAGGCATACATACTGGGAGCTTTCTTT.